The 10 T cell receptor beta chains presented below share a single source sample, sequenced in a study of blood T cell repertoires in COVID-19. Libraries were prepared by immunoSEQ multiplex PCR; TCRdb keeps only in-frame clonotypes and omits some of them. The sample has 200,000 to 300,000 clones; approximately 82% are singletons. Specimen: peripheral blood. The receptors originated from a woman of 80 years or more with acute or convalescent COVID-19.

V is TRBV3-1 (or the pseudogene TRBV3-2) and J is TRBJ1-5, with D possibly matching TRBD1 (6 bases). V was cut by 2 bases and J by 9 bases, with 14 bases left in between. The CDR3 is 14 amino acids. Germline-derived CDR1 and CDR2 are LGHDT and YNNKEL (reference sequence). CDR3 sequence reads: CASSQRDNVRPQHF. In nucleotides, the CDR3 is TGTGCCAGCAGCCAAAGGGACAACGTTAGGCCCCAGCATTTT.

This rearrangement joins TRBV29-1 to TRBJ2-7; 7 nucleotides align to TRBD2. The V gene's germline CDR1 is SQVTM and CDR2 ANQGSEA. The junction had 5 bases not matched to a gene; V was cut back by 7 bases and J by 5 bases. This CDR3 is 11 amino acids long. The CDR3 coding sequence is TGCAGCGGGCGGGAGTCCCACGAGCAGTACTTC. Residues: CSGRESHEQYF.

The V gene is TRBV27, the J gene TRBJ1-4, with no clear D. V shed 5 bases and J shed 8 bases, with 15 bases lying between them. Germline V gene sequence: CDR1 MNHEY, CDR2 SMNVEV (reference sequence). The CDR3 extends over 14 amino acids. CDR3 DNA sequence: TGTGCCAGCAGTATGACACGGCTGGGCGAAAAACTGTTTTTT. Its translation: CASSMTRLGEKLFF.

The sample holds one count of this clone. This rearrangement joins TRBV24-1 to TRBJ1-1, with D possibly matching TRBD1 (6 bases). The CDR3 totals 14 residues. From germline, CDR1 is KGHDR and CDR2 SFDVKD. Trimming left V 3 bases short and J 7 bases short, with 14 bases between. As DNA, the CDR3 is TGTGCCACCAGTGATCGGGTGACAGGTTTTGAAGCTTTCTTT. Its translation is CATSDRVTGFEAFF.

This clone was seen only a few times. The chain carries TRBV20-1 and TRBJ2-7; weak D call: TRBD1 (6 bases). V lost 3 bases and J 3 bases, leaving 12 bases between the germline ends. The CDR3 loop spans 13 amino acids. Germline CDR1 reads DFQATT; CDR2 reads SNEGSKA (reference sequence). CDR3 amino acids: CSASRGQNYEQYF. As DNA, the CDR3 is TGCAGTGCTAGTAGGGGACAAAACTACGAGCAGTACTTC.

The chain recombines TRBV2 with TRBJ2-2; TRBD1 is a possible D gene (7 bases). V was trimmed by 3 bases and J by 4 bases, leaving 12 bases between them. Germline-derived CDR1 and CDR2 are SNHLY and FYNNEI. The CDR3 spans 15 residues. CDR3 protein: CASSDSQGGTGELFF. The CDR3 DNA is TGTGCCAGCAGTGATAGCCAGGGGGGCACCGGGGAGCTGTTTTTT. Combining the CDR3 with reference TRBV2 and TRBJ2-2 gives the whole variable domain EPEVTQTPSHQVTQMGQEVILRCVPISNHLYFYWYRQILGQKVEFLVSFYNNEISEKSEIFDDQFSVERPDGSNFTLKIRSTKLEDSAMYFCASSDSQGGTGELFFGEGSRLTVL.

This clone was picked up many times. The chain uses TRBV7-9 and TRBJ1-4; D is undetermined. Looked up from germline, CDR1 is SEHNR and CDR2 is FQNEAQ (reference sequence). V was shortened by 6 bases and J by 7 bases, with 15 bases between the two germline ends. This CDR3 spans 14 amino acids. CDR3 in amino acids: CASRSDRGSEKLFF. In DNA form, the CDR3 reads TGTGCCAGCAGGTCCGATAGAGGTAGTGAAAAACTGTTTTTT.

The chain carries TRBV14 and TRBJ2-5, with 12 positions matching TRBD2. Trimming at V came to 4 bases and at J to 5 bases, leaving 8 bases not matched to a gene. CDR1 SGHDN and CDR2 FVKESK come from the germline V gene. The CDR3 covers 16 residues. Here the CDR3 DNA reads TGTGCCAGCAGCCTTCTAGCGGGGGGGCCCCGGGAGACCCAGTACTTC. It codes for CASSLLAGGPRETQYF.

V usage is TRBV5-5 and J usage is TRBJ1-2, with D possibly TRBD1 on 5 matching bases. The germline V and J ends were trimmed by 0 bases and 5 bases, with 17 bases remaining between them. Per germline, CDR1 SGHKS and CDR2 YYEKEE (reference sequence). The CDR3 extends over 16 amino acids. Here the CDR3 DNA reads TGTGCCAGCAGCTTGGCGCGGTCAGGGAACTATTATGGCTACACCTTC. Residues: CASSLARSGNYYGYTF.

The chain couples TRBV7-9 to TRBJ1-4; TRBD1 might be the D (6 bases). This CDR3 has 14 amino acids. V was trimmed by 1 base and J by 7 bases, leaving 10 bases between them. The V gene's germline CDR1 is SEHNR and CDR2 FQNEAQ (reference sequence). CDR3 amino acids: CASSLGTGREKLFF. CDR3 DNA sequence: TGTGCCAGCAGCTTAGGAACAGGGCGTGAAAAACTGTTTTTT.